This T cell receptor beta chain derives from a study of cytomegalovirus exposure and HLA in healthy donors. Study-level background: Roughly 180 million T cells yielded approximately 100 million unique TCR beta sequences, as an earlier analysis found. Study results and caveats: TCR sequences were mostly rare, though some public TCRs occurred in many donors. HLA alleles were associated with around 17,000 TCR beta sequences in a later analysis at 0.05 false discovery rate.

The V gene's germline CDR1 is LNHDA and CDR2 SQIVND (reference sequence). The CDR3 is made up of 13 amino acids. V was pared by 3 bases and J by 6 bases, with 9 bases between. The PCR was carried out with 60 Vbeta primers and 13 Jbeta primers. Method: immunoSEQ multiplex PCR; TCRdb's copy keeps in-frame clones and lacks some. There are roughly 130,000 clones in the sample; about two thirds occur only once, and over 2% lies in the top ten. On this clone: No antigen is known for it.

Sample: PBMCs. This TCR derives from a woman aged 60 to 75 in good health and CMV-seropositive. The V call is TRBV19, the J call TRBJ1-5, with D perhaps TRBD1 (5 bases). The CDR3 sequence: CASSITRAQPQHF. For the CDR3, the DNA is TGTGCCAGTAGTATTACCAGGGCTCAGCCCCAGCATTTT.